One sample yielded the 25 T cell receptor beta chains listed below, sequenced in a study of long-term antiretroviral therapy in people with HIV. Samples were assayed with immunoSEQ v3.0 at survey level. TCRdb's copy holds only in-frame clones and misses some; the assay was immunoSEQ multiplex PCR. The repertoire includes about 24,000 clones, about 91% of them detected once, and about 9% sits in the top ten. The sequences come from unsorted PBMCs, collected 1.8 years before starting antiretroviral therapy. The receptors stem from a man between 50 and 59 years old with HIV.

This CDR3 reads CAISEGSGGGYQETQYF. CDR3 DNA sequence: TGTGCCATCAGTGAGGGTAGCGGGGGGGGATACCAAGAGACCCAGTACTTC. The chain has TRBV10-3 and TRBJ2-5; 11 nucleotides agree with TRBD2. Germline CDR1 reads ENHRY; CDR2 reads SYGVKD. V lost 2 bases and J lost 0; bases outside the gene matches: 5. The CDR3 spans 17 residues.

The V and J genes are TRBV5-1 and TRBJ1-4, with D tentatively TRBD1 (5 bases). Germline loops: CDR1 SGHRS, CDR2 YFSETQ. This CDR3 region has 14 residues. The germline V and J ends were trimmed by 4 bases and 8 bases, with 15 bases remaining between them. CDR3 protein: CASSGQGFEEKLFF. The CDR3, as DNA: TGCGCCAGCAGCGGGCAGGGATTTGAAGAAAAACTGTTTTTT. The full variable domain, in which reference TRBV5-1 and TRBJ1-4 provide the parts outside the CDR3, is KAGVTQTPRYLIKTRGQQVTLSCSPISGHRSVSWYQQTPGQGLQFLFEYFSETQRNKGNFPGRFSGRQFSNSRSEMNVSTLELGDSALYLCASSGQGFEEKLFFGSGTQLSVL.

This clone was found a few times. The CDR3 DNA is TGTGCCAGCAGTGCCAAGTCCTACGAGCAGTACTTC. It is translated as CASSAKSYEQYF. The V gene is TRBV2, the J gene TRBJ2-7; no firm D call. The V end was cut by 4 bases, the J end by 1 base, with 5 bases between. Germline V CDR1 and CDR2: SNHLY, FYNNEI. CDR3 size: 12 residues.

The chain uses TRBV6-7 and TRBJ2-1; TRBD2 aligns across 9 bases. TRBV6-7 belongs to the ORF category, with a function that is uncertain. The CDR3 spans 17 residues. The trim removed 5 bases at V and 8 bases at J, leaving 16 bases unmatched. The CDR3 protein is CASSPTSFSGRFYEQFF. The CDR3 DNA reads as TGTGCCAGCAGTCCTACGTCCTTTAGCGGGAGATTTTATGAGCAGTTCTTC.

The rearrangement joins TRBV10-3 to TRBJ2-7, with D unresolved. Germline lookup yields CDR1 ENHRY and CDR2 SYGVKD. The CDR3 runs to 16 residues. Trimming removed 0 bases at V and 0 bases at J, with 12 bases between. The CDR3 loop is CAISESRLRSSYEQYF. The CDR3 DNA reads TGTGCCATCAGTGAGTCCCGGCTAAGGAGCTCCTACGAGCAGTACTTC.

The CDR3 region is CASSPETGYGYTF. CDR3 nucleotides: TGTGCCAGCAGCCCAGAGACGGGCTATGGCTACACCTTC. The rearrangement links TRBV7-2 to TRBJ1-2, with D uncertain. V lost 5 bases to trimming and J lost 4 bases, with 11 bases between them. Germline loops: CDR1 SGHTA, CDR2 FQGNSA. This CDR3 has 13 residues.

V and J are TRBV27 and TRBJ1-5; tentative D call: TRBD1 (5 bases). With 3 bases removed from V and 1 base from J, the gap between germline ends came to 13 bases. CDR3 length equals 16 residues. From germline, CDR1 is MNHEY and CDR2 SMNVEV (reference sequence). The CDR3 bases are TGTGCCAGCAGTTTGGCCCGCGGGGCAAGCAATCAGCCCCAGCATTTT. This encodes CASSLARGASNQPQHF.

V and J are TRBV13 and TRBJ1-3, with 9 nucleotides matching TRBD1. V shed 5 bases and J 8 bases; nucleotides not matched to a gene: 13. The CDR3 contains 16 residues. Looked up from germline, CDR1 is PRHDT and CDR2 is FYEKMQ (reference sequence). The CDR3 DNA reads TGTGCCAGCAGCCCTCACACAGGGGGCGAGTGGGACACCATATATTTT. Translated: CASSPHTGGEWDTIYF.

The genes are TRBV27 and TRBJ1-2; weak D call: TRBD1 (6 bases). This CDR3 spans 13 amino acids. Trimming took 6 bases from V and 4 from J, leaving 12 bases between them. Per germline, CDR1 MNHEY and CDR2 SMNVEV (reference sequence). The CDR3 nucleotides are TGTGCCAGCAGGAGGGGGGCCGCCTATGGCTACACCTTC. Amino acid sequence: CASRRGAAYGYTF.

This chain connects TRBV6-6 to TRBJ1-2; tentative D call: TRBD1 (5 bases). Germline V CDR1 and CDR2: MNHNY, SVGAGI (reference sequence). The CDR3 contains 14 residues. Trimming removed 6 bases at V and 5 bases at J, with 16 bases between. The CDR3 region has the DNA TGTGCCAGCAGCCCTCTATTGGGACTGTATGGCTACACCTTC. As protein: CASSPLLGLYGYTF.

The chain carries TRBV5-5 and TRBJ1-4; 7 bases match TRBD1. V was clipped by 2 bases and J by 3 bases; unmatched bases: 19. The germline V gene has CDR1 SGHKS and CDR2 YYEKEE (reference sequence). The CDR3 spans 20 residues. CDR3 sequence (DNA): TGTGCCAGCAGCTTCTCTCGAGCGGGGCGTAGGGGGCTCTCTAATGAAAAACTGTTTTTT. Its translation: CASSFSRAGRRGLSNEKLFF.

This clone occurred once. V gene TRBV10-3 combines with J gene TRBJ2-7, with 8 bases aligning to TRBD1. CDR1 ENHRY and CDR2 SYGVKD come from the germline V gene. With V trimmed by 8 bases and J by 4 bases, 10 bases remained unmatched. The CDR3 totals 14 residues. This CDR3 is CAIRDQGATYEQYF. CDR3 bases: TGTGCCATCCGAGACCAGGGGGCTACGTACGAGCAGTACTTC.

This chain uses TRBV7-2 with TRBJ1-5; maybe TRBD1 (5 bases). Germline V gives CDR1 SGHTA, CDR2 FQGNSA. This CDR3 has 17 amino acids. The ends were cut back, 5 bases at V and 2 bases at J, with 19 bases in the middle. The CDR3 DNA sequence: TGTGCCAGCAGCACCCGGACGGGGACCCAGGGCAATCAGCCCCAGCATTTT. This codes for CASSTRTGTQGNQPQHF.

The chain recombines TRBV7-9 with TRBJ1-1, with unresolved D. Trimming pared 2 bases from V and 10 bases from J, leaving 8 bases between. From germline, CDR1 is SEHNR and CDR2 FQNEAQ (reference sequence). The CDR3 loop spans 11 amino acids. The DNA for the CDR3 is TGTGCCAGCAGCTTACTATCCTTAGCTTTCTTT. Its protein product is CASSLLSLAFF. The full variable domain, in which reference TRBV7-9 and TRBJ1-1 provide the parts outside the CDR3, is DTGVSQNPRHKITKRGQNVTFRCDPISEHNRLYWYRQTLGQGPEFLTYFQNEAQLEKSRLLSDRFSAERPKGSFSTLEIQRTEQGDSAMYLCASSLLSLAFFGQGTRLTVV.

This chain connects TRBV19 to TRBJ1-4; 7 bases match TRBD1. Germline values: CDR1 LNHDA, CDR2 SQIVND (reference sequence). V trimming: 5 bases; J trimming: 0 bases; junction bases outside the gene matches: 3. This CDR3 spans 15 amino acids. The CDR3 nucleotides read TGTGCCAGTAGTCTCGGGACAGCAACTAATGAAAAACTGTTTTTT. This sequence encodes CASSLGTATNEKLFF.

This clone has a single count. The rearrangement joins TRBV27 to TRBJ1-5, with D possibly matching TRBD1 (5 bases). This CDR3 has 15 amino acids. The germline V gene encodes CDR1 MNHEY and CDR2 SMNVEV (reference sequence). Trimming removed 5 bases from V and 0 bases from J, with 11 bases in between. The DNA for the CDR3 is TGTGCCAGCAGTGTCGGGGCAAATAGCAATCAGCCCCAGCATTTT. Its translation is CASSVGANSNQPQHF.

The gene calls are TRBV9 and TRBJ2-3; D gene uncertain. The CDR3 covers 13 residues. V dropped 4 bases and J dropped 0 bases, with 6 bases sitting between them. Germline CDR1 SGDLS, CDR2 YYNGEE. For the CDR3, the DNA is TGTGCCAGCAGCCCCGGGAGCACAGATACGCAGTATTTT. Translating gives CASSPGSTDTQYF.

The chain uses TRBV15 and TRBJ2-3; 8 positions match TRBD2. Germline CDR1 reads LNHNV; CDR2 reads YYDKDF (reference sequence). J gave up 4 bases and V 6 bases, and 6 bases lay outside the gene matches. This CDR3 has 14 residues. The CDR3 DNA reads TGTGCCACCAGACTCAGCGGGAGTGCAGATACGCAGTATTTT. This gives the protein CATRLSGSADTQYF.

The chain joins TRBV1 to TRBJ1-6. TRBV1 is a recognized pseudogene. The CDR3 extends over 12 amino acids. The CDR3 protein is CTSSQWRSPLHF. The CDR3 region has the DNA TGCACCAGCAGCCAGTGGCGTTCACCCCTCCACTTT.

This rearrangement joins TRBV6-5 to TRBJ1-6; D unresolved. Looked up from germline, CDR1 is MNHEY and CDR2 is SVGAGI. V shed 3 bases and J shed 7 bases, with 16 bases lying between them. This CDR3 comprises 16 residues. CDR3 residues: CASSYQSQPENSPLHF. The DNA of the CDR3 is TGTGCCAGCAGTTATCAGTCGCAGCCGGAAAATTCACCCCTCCACTTT.

As DNA, the CDR3 is TGTGCCAGCAACGCCGGACTCGGTCGGGAGCAGTTCTTC. Its protein is CASNAGLGREQFF. This chain links TRBV6-5 with TRBJ2-1, with D possibly TRBD2 on 5 matching bases. The CDR3 consists of 13 residues. Germline V lookup: CDR1 MNHEY, CDR2 SVGAGI. The germline V and J ends were trimmed by 7 bases and 10 bases, with 17 bases remaining between them.

The V call is TRBV27, the J call TRBJ1-1; D call uncertain. The germline CDR1 and CDR2 sequences are MNHEY and SMNVEV (reference sequence). The V and J ends lost 2 bases and 0 bases respectively, with 13 bases between them. This CDR3 has 16 amino acids. The CDR3 sequence: CASSLRAGKLNTEAFF. CDR3 nucleotide sequence: TGTGCCAGCAGTTTACGTGCCGGGAAATTGAACACTGAAGCTTTCTTT.

V gene TRBV11-2 combines with J gene TRBJ2-1; 7 positions match TRBD1. Trimming took 5 bases from V and 9 from J; bases not matched to a gene: 7. The CDR3 extends over 13 amino acids. The germline V gene encodes CDR1 SGHAT and CDR2 FQNNGV. As DNA, the CDR3 is TGTGCCAGCAGCAAAGGGACAGAACGTGAGCAGTTCTTC. This codes for CASSKGTEREQFF.

The chain is built from TRBV29-1 and TRBJ1-1; D not resolved. CDR1 and CDR2 (germline): SQVTM, ANQGSEA. V was trimmed by 3 bases and J by 0 bases, leaving 17 bases between them. This CDR3 is built from 16 residues. The CDR3 DNA reads TGCAGCGTTGAGATCGGAACGGGTTTGGTGAACACTGAAGCTTTCTTT. Protein sequence: CSVEIGTGLVNTEAFF.

The V and J genes are TRBV7-8 and TRBJ1-2; 7 nucleotides agree with TRBD1. Germline V CDR1 and CDR2: SGHVS, FQNEAQ. The CDR3 is made up of 17 amino acids. The junction had 8 bases not matched to a gene; V was cut back by 0 bases and J by 1 base. The CDR3 sequence: CASSLAPRGQDNYGYTF. DNA of the CDR3: TGTGCCAGCAGCTTAGCCCCTAGGGGGCAGGATAACTATGGCTACACCTTC. Full variable domain (rest looked up from reference TRBV7-8 and TRBJ1-2): GAGVSQSPRYKVAKRGQDVALRCDPISGHVSLFWYQQALGQGPEFLTYFQNEAQLDKSGLPSDRFFAERPEGSVSTLKIQRTQQEDSAVYLCASSLAPRGQDNYGYTFGSGTRLTVV.